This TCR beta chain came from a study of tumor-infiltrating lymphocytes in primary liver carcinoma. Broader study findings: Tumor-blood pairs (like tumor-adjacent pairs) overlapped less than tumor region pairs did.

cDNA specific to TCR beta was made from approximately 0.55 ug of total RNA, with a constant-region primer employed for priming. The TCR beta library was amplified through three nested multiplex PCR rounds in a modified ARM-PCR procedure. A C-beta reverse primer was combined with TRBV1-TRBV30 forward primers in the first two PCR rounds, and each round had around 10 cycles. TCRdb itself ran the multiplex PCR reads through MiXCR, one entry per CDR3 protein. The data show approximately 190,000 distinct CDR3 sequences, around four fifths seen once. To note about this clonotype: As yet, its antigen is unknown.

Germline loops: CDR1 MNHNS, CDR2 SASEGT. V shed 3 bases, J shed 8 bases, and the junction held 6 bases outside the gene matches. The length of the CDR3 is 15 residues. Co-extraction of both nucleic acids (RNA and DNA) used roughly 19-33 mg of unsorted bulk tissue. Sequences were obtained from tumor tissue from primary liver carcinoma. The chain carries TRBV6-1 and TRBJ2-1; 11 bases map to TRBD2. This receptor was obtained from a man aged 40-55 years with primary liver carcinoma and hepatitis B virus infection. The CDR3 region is CASSETSGNCHEQFF. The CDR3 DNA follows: TGTGCCAGCAGTGAGACTAGCGGGAATTGCCATGAGCAGTTCTTC.